The clone carrying this T cell receptor (beta chain) ranks as medium-sized. What it binds is unknown. A mixed TRB-A/B primer pool amplified rearranged TRB by multiplex touch-down PCR. Via MiXCR, TCRdb re-called the multiplex PCR reads, giving one row per CDR3 protein. This table holds approximately 6,600 distinct CDR3 sequences, roughly 29% found once. Amplification of TCR beta used genomic DNA extracted from peripheral blood. The data stem from a study of T cell repertoires in aging, cancer and after chemotherapy. Study summary: Donor ages fell into six groups from 30 or younger up to 70 or older. Pre- and post-chemotherapy samples were paired from chronic lymphocytic leukemia patients treated with fludarabine- or bendamustine-based regimens.

The CDR3 is 13 residues long. Trimming removed 7 bases at V and 3 bases at J, with 13 bases between. The V gene's germline CDR1 is SQVTM and CDR2 ANQGSEA. Points from the study as a whole: Healthy donors lost TCR diversity with age mainly through richness, cancer patients through richness and evenness. Untreated cancer patients had significantly lower blood TCR diversity than age-matched healthy donors.

V and J are TRBV29-1 and TRBJ2-1; D ambiguous. The sample comprised blood. This TCR derives from a human donor with a blood cancer. The donor label of this sample is uncertain. CDR3 nucleotide sequence: TGCAGCGGAGAGCAACCGAACTACAATGAGCAGTTCTTC. Its translation is CSGEQPNYNEQFF.